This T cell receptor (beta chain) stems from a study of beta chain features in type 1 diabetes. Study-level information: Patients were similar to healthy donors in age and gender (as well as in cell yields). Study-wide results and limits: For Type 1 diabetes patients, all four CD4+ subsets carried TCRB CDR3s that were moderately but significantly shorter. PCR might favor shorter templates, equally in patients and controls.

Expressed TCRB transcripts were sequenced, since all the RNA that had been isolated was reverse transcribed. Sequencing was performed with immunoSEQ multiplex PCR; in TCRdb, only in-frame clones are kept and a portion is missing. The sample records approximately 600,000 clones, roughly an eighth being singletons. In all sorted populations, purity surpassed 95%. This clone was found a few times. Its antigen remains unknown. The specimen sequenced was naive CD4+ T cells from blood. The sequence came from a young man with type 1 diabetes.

Here the CDR3 reads CASSAAGNTDTQYF. CDR3 nucleotides: TGTGCCAGCAGTGCCGCGGGGAACACAGATACGCAGTATTTT. The gene calls are TRBV6-6 and TRBJ2-3; weak D call: TRBD2 (6 bases). This CDR3 has 14 amino acids. V dropped 5 bases and J dropped 2 bases, with 11 bases sitting between them. Germline V gene lookup returns CDR1 MNHNY and CDR2 SVGAGI (reference sequence).